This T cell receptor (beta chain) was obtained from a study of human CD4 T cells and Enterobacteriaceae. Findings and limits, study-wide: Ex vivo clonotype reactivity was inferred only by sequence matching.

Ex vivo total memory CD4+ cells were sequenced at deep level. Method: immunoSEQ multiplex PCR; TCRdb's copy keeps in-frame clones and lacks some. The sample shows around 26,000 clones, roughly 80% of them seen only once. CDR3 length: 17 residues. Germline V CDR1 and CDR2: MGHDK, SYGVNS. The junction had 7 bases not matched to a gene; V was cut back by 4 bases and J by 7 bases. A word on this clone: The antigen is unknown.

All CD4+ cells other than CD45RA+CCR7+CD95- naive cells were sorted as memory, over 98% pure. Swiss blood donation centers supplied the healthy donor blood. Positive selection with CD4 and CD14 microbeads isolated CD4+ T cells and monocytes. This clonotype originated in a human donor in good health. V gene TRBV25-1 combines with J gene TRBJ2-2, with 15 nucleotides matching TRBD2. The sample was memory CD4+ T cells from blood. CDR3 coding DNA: TGTGCCAGCAGTGCCGGACTAGCGGGAGGGCCGGTCGGGGAGCTGTTTTTT. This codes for CASSAGLAGGPVGELFF.